This T cell receptor beta chain was observed in a study of breast tumors, draining lymph nodes, adjacent tissues. From the multiplex PCR reads, TCRdb called clonotypes with MiXCR, one entry per CDR3 protein. Altogether over 200,000 distinct CDR3 sequences are present, 32% being singletons, with the ten largest covering 1.4%. Study-wide findings and caveats: Tumor T cell lymph node origin was a supported hypothesis, not proven. Luminal-like breast cancer showed significantly higher tumor–nontumor repertoire similarity than basal-like. Compared with lymph nodes, tumors were less diverse; compared with nontumor tissue, more.

This clonotype was counted at least ten times. Its target is not known. Trimming removed 5 bases at V and 2 bases at J, with 7 bases between. The CDR3 has 14 amino acids. Germline CDR1 is SEHNR and CDR2 is FQNEAQ (reference sequence). Samples came from axillary lymph nodes draining the breast cancer. This chain links TRBV7-9 with TRBJ1-6; D is unclear. This sequence originates from a female donor with breast cancer. Some clones in this sample may be carry-over from other donors' samples. The sample comprised axillary lymph node tissue. The CDR3 coding sequence is TGTGCCAGCAGCGCAGGCGCCTATAATTCACCCCTCCACTTT. Translating it yields CASSAGAYNSPLHF.